This T cell receptor (beta chain) stems from a study of tumor-infiltrating lymphocytes in primary liver carcinoma (dated by TCRdb to 2017 to 2019). Study-level background: Surgical resection was performed in China between late 2015 and early 2016 on about 5 patients with histopathologically diagnosed primary liver carcinoma. Hepatocellular carcinoma (four) or combined HCC and intrahepatic cholangiocarcinoma (one) was present in the five patients, who were three men and two women aged 30 to 69 years. The five patients had tumors of stage T1-T3 N0M0, with maximum diameters ranging from about 4.2 to 10 cm. Each sample produced roughly 3.5 to 8 million productive TCRbeta reads, and read depth showed no significant difference between tissue types. The study combined TCRbeta repertoire sequencing, expression microarrays and whole-exome sequencing across five regions of each liver tumor, with adjacent normal tissue and blood. A total of some 35 specimens from 5 patients underwent TCRbeta repertoire sequencing, comprising some 25 tumor regions, 5 adjacent noncancerous liver tissues and 5 peripheral blood samples. Technical replicate repertoires showed high reproducibility, with mean shared-clone rates approximately 0.9 and correlation coefficients above 0.95.

TCRbeta-specific cDNA was reverse-transcribed from approximately 500 ng total RNA using a constant-region primer and ProtoScript II reverse transcriptase. Construction of the TCRbeta libraries relied on three nested rounds of multiplex PCR, following a slightly modified ARM-PCR procedure. Each of the first two PCR rounds ran for about 10 cycles using multiplex TRBV1-TRBV30 forward primers together with a Cbeta reverse primer. Sample barcodes and Illumina adapters were attached in a final 25-cycle PCR using Deep VentR polymerase. Before sequencing, amplicons of 200-500 bp were gel-purified using a QIAquick gel extraction kit. The TCRbeta amplicons were sequenced with 250-bp paired-end reads on an Illumina HiSeq 2500. For the original study's pipeline: Quality trimming of reads was performed with Trimmomatic v0.33, and paired reads were merged with FLASH v1.2.11 so that full CDR3 sequences could be recovered. MiGEC v1.2.1b assigned V, D and J germline segments to the rearranged TCRbeta sequences. VDJtools v1.0.0 computed clonotype statistics and Shannon-Wiener diversity indices. To cut down on sampling bias, every analysis after diversity analysis relied on just the 250 most abundant clonotypes from each sample. The raw public reads went through TCRdb reprocessing: fastp at Q25, MiXCR clone calling, in-frame beta chains kept. Rows are unified per CDR3 protein, each entry keeping the most common DNA and genes. The V and J calls were not made by the authors but by TCRdb's processing. The sample data list 300,000 to 350,000 distinct CDR3 sequences, and 58% of these were observed just once. Approximately 17% of the sample belongs to the ten largest clones.

Details on this clonotype: Its binding antigen is unknown. This may be a read error: a much more frequent sequence differs by one nucleotide.

TRIzol reagent was used to extract blood RNA from unsorted whole blood, while the DNeasy Blood & Tissue kit provided the germline DNA. Chronic HBV infection was present in the patients, and the patients were treatment-naive at sampling. Around 3.9 milliliters of peripheral blood were collected into K2EDTA tubes before surgery. V is cut back by 8 bases and J by 2 bases, with 5 bases in the junction unmatched. The CDR3 holds 13 amino acids from the cysteine to the phenylalanine. Solely the CDR3 DNA is kept, with 39 bases framed from the first base. Taken from the germline V gene (reference sequence), the CDR1 and CDR2 loops are PRHDT and FYEKMQ. What the authors observed across the whole study: Repertoire overlap was higher between tumor regions (mean around 36%) than tumor-adjacent (around 17%) or tumor-blood (about 14%) pairs, consistent with antigen-driven expansion. Only the TCR beta chain was sequenced, which likely underestimates true repertoire diversity because unpaired alpha chains were not captured. Since the samples were bulk and unsorted, there was no way to compare CD4+ and CD8+ T cell repertoires. The top 250 clones made up a significantly larger repertoire fraction in tumors than in blood (p = 0.039). With just 4 or 5 patients in the study, the authors point out that the findings should be validated in a larger study.

The specimen was peripheral blood. This clonotype was obtained from a woman younger than 45 with primary liver carcinoma and hepatitis B virus infection. The rearrangement joined TRBV13 to TRBJ2-5; TRBD1 agrees with 7 junctional bases. The CDR3 protein is CASGTGQQETQYF. The DNA sequence is given as TGTGCCAGCGGTACGGGACAGCAAGAGACCCAGTACTTC.